These T cell receptor beta chains were read from a single sample in a study of CD8 T cells in Susac syndrome. TCRdb passed the immunoSEQ multiplex PCR reads through MiXCR, listing each CDR3 protein once. The sample contains approximately 180,000 distinct CDR3 sequences, under 97% of which appear only once. Sequenced: CD4+ T cells from PBMCs. These receptors were collected from a human donor with multiple sclerosis. CDR3s include the opening cysteine and the closing phenylalanine or tryptophan. A D gene is named only where the DNA matches it firmly. Clone size is shown for a subset of rows, as once, few, many or a class of expanded clone.

d_gene: .
v_gene: TRBV6-5
j_gene: TRBJ2-3
abundance: .
CDR3nt: TGTGCCAGCAGTTTCAGGACGGCACAGGCGCAGTATTTT
CDR3aa: CASSFRTAQAQYF

d_gene: .
v_gene: TRBV5-1
j_gene: TRBJ2-3
abundance: .
CDR3nt: TGCGCCAGCAGCATACAGGCCACAGATACGCAGTATTTT
CDR3aa: CASSIQATDTQYF

d_gene: TRBD2
v_gene: TRBV14
j_gene: TRBJ2-5
abundance: .
CDR3nt: TGTGCCAGCAGCCAAGCGGCCGGGAGGGAGACCCAGTACTTC
CDR3aa: CASSQAAGRETQYF

d_gene: .
v_gene: TRBV4-2
j_gene: TRBJ2-1
abundance: .
CDR3nt: TGTGCCAGCAGCCAAGATTCCGGGGACAATGAGCAGTTCTTC
CDR3aa: CASSQDSGDNEQFF

d_gene: .
v_gene: TRBV7-9
j_gene: TRBJ1-2
abundance: .
CDR3nt: TGTGCCAGCAGCCTTCTAGGACAGTCCGGTGGCTACACCTTC
CDR3aa: CASSLLGQSGGYTF

d_gene: .
v_gene: TRBV29-1
j_gene: TRBJ1-4
abundance: .
CDR3nt: TGCAGCGTTGAAGGGAGGGGCAAAGAAAAACTGTTTTTT
CDR3aa: CSVEGRGKEKLFF

d_gene: .
v_gene: TRBV29-1
j_gene: TRBJ1-2
abundance: .
CDR3nt: TGCAGCGTTGAAGCAGCAAACTATGGCTACACCTTC
CDR3aa: CSVEAANYGYTF

d_gene: .
v_gene: TRBV29-1
j_gene: TRBJ1-2
abundance: .
CDR3nt: TGCAGCGCTGGGGAAGGGCGAATGGATGGCTACACCTTC
CDR3aa: CSAGEGRMDGYTF

d_gene: TRBD2
v_gene: TRBV28
j_gene: TRBJ2-2
abundance: once
CDR3nt: TGTGCCAGCGCTAGCGGGGGATACACCGGGGAGCTGTTTTTT
CDR3aa: CASASGGYTGELFF

d_gene: TRBD1
v_gene: TRBV4-1
j_gene: TRBJ1-6
abundance: once
CDR3nt: TGCGCCAGCAGCCAAACTACGGGACAGGAGTATAATTCACCCCTCCACTTT
CDR3aa: CASSQTTGQEYNSPLHF

d_gene: TRBD2
v_gene: TRBV28
j_gene: TRBJ2-1
abundance: .
CDR3nt: TGTGCCGGGGCTAGCGGGGCCTCCTACAATGAGCAGTTCTTC
CDR3aa: CAGASGASYNEQFF

d_gene: .
v_gene: TRBV29-1
j_gene: TRBJ2-3
abundance: .
CDR3nt: TGCAGCGTTGGGGGGGTTGGTACGCAGTATTTT
CDR3aa: CSVGGVGTQYF

d_gene: .
v_gene: TRBV7-6
j_gene: TRBJ2-7
abundance: .
CDR3nt: TGTGCCAGCAGCCCTACCGGGATCTCCTACGAGCAGTACTTC
CDR3aa: CASSPTGISYEQYF

d_gene: .
v_gene: TRBV4-2
j_gene: TRBJ1-3
abundance: .
CDR3nt: TGTGCCAGCAGCCGCACCCTGAAGAGCTCTGGAAACACCATATATTTT
CDR3aa: CASSRTLKSSGNTIYF

d_gene: .
v_gene: TRBV12-3/TRBV12-4
j_gene: TRBJ1-1
abundance: .
CDR3nt: TGTGCCAGCAGTTTTGTCGCCAACTTGAACACTGAAGCTTTCTTT
CDR3aa: CASSFVANLNTEAFF

d_gene: .
v_gene: TRBV3-1
j_gene: TRBJ1-2
abundance: .
CDR3nt: TGTGCCAGCAGCCAAGGGGAGCGGGGCTACACCTTC
CDR3aa: CASSQGERGYTF

d_gene: .
v_gene: TRBV4-1
j_gene: TRBJ2-5
abundance: .
CDR3nt: TGCGCCAGCAGCCAAGGTTCAACGACAGATCGGGAGACCCAGTACTTC
CDR3aa: CASSQGSTTDRETQYF

d_gene: TRBD1
v_gene: TRBV29-1
j_gene: TRBJ2-7
abundance: .
CDR3nt: TGCAGCGTAACCCCGGGACAGGGGGCCTACGAGCAGTACTTC
CDR3aa: CSVTPGQGAYEQYF

d_gene: .
v_gene: TRBV7-3
j_gene: TRBJ2-5
abundance: .
CDR3nt: TGTGCCAGCAGCCACAGGGAGCAAGAGACCCAGTACTTC
CDR3aa: CASSHREQETQYF

d_gene: .
v_gene: TRBV18
j_gene: TRBJ2-7
abundance: .
CDR3nt: TGTGCCAGCTCACCAAGGGAATCCTACGAGCAGTACTTC
CDR3aa: CASSPRESYEQYF

d_gene: TRBD1
v_gene: TRBV30
j_gene: TRBJ1-6
abundance: .
CDR3nt: TGTGCCTGGAGGGACAGGGTGGATTCACCCCTCCACTTT
CDR3aa: CAWRDRVDSPLHF

d_gene: TRBD2
v_gene: TRBV5-1
j_gene: TRBJ2-5
abundance: .
CDR3nt: TGCGCCAGCAGCCTGGCGGGTAGCGGGGGACAAGAGACCCAGTACTTC
CDR3aa: CASSLAGSGGQETQYF

d_gene: TRBD1
v_gene: TRBV5-1
j_gene: TRBJ1-6
abundance: .
CDR3nt: TGCGCCAGCAGCTTGGTACCGGGACAGGGATATTCACCCCTCCACTTT
CDR3aa: CASSLVPGQGYSPLHF

d_gene: TRBD1
v_gene: TRBV20-1
j_gene: TRBJ1-5
abundance: once
CDR3nt: TGCAGTGCTCCTGAGACAGGGCCAAACAATCAGCCCCAGCATTTT
CDR3aa: CSAPETGPNNQPQHF

d_gene: TRBD2
v_gene: TRBV30
j_gene: TRBJ2-1
abundance: once
CDR3nt: TGTGCCTGGGCGCACACTAGCGGGGCCCAGTTCTTC
CDR3aa: CAWAHTSGAQFF

d_gene: .
v_gene: TRBV28
j_gene: TRBJ1-5
abundance: .
CDR3nt: TGTGCCAGCAGTGACAATCAGCCCCAGCATTTT
CDR3aa: CASSDNQPQHF

d_gene: TRBD1
v_gene: TRBV18
j_gene: TRBJ2-7
abundance: few
CDR3nt: TGTGCCAGCTCACCGGCGGGGACAGGGGGCTACGAGCAGTACTTC
CDR3aa: CASSPAGTGGYEQYF

d_gene: .
v_gene: TRBV29-1
j_gene: TRBJ1-1
abundance: .
CDR3nt: TGCAGCGTTGGTCGGGGCACTGAAGCTTTCTTT
CDR3aa: CSVGRGTEAFF

d_gene: .
v_gene: TRBV29-1
j_gene: TRBJ1-1
abundance: .
CDR3nt: TGCAGCGTTTGCGAGTGGGGGGACACTGAAGCTTTCTTT
CDR3aa: CSVCEWGDTEAFF

d_gene: .
v_gene: TRBV7-9
j_gene: TRBJ1-1
abundance: .
CDR3nt: TGTGCCAGCAGCTTAGGGGGGGTTGAAGCTTTCTTT
CDR3aa: CASSLGGVEAFF

d_gene: .
v_gene: TRBV7-3
j_gene: TRBJ2-5
abundance: .
CDR3nt: TGTGCCAGCAGCTTACGACGAGGCTCGATAGAGACCCAGTACTTC
CDR3aa: CASSLRRGSIETQYF

d_gene: TRBD1
v_gene: TRBV7-9
j_gene: TRBJ2-1
abundance: .
CDR3nt: TGTGCCAGCAGCCGCAGGGGGAGTAGCGACAATGAGCAGTTCTTC
CDR3aa: CASSRRGSSDNEQFF

d_gene: .
v_gene: TRBV15
j_gene: TRBJ1-2
abundance: once
CDR3nt: TGTGCCACCCAAAGCTACAGCGACCCTAACTATGGCTACACCTTC
CDR3aa: CATQSYSDPNYGYTF

d_gene: .
v_gene: TRBV11-2
j_gene: TRBJ1-5
abundance: once
CDR3nt: TGTGCCAGCAGCTTAGTTATCAATCAGCCCCAGCATTTT
CDR3aa: CASSLVINQPQHF

d_gene: TRBD1
v_gene: TRBV5-1
j_gene: TRBJ1-5
abundance: .
CDR3nt: TGCGCCAGCAGCGACGGACAGGCCCCCAATCAGCCCCAGCATTTT
CDR3aa: CASSDGQAPNQPQHF

d_gene: TRBD1
v_gene: TRBV28
j_gene: TRBJ2-7
abundance: .
CDR3nt: TGTGCCAGCAGTTCACCGGGACAGGGGGGTCGGCAGTACTTC
CDR3aa: CASSSPGQGGRQYF

d_gene: .
v_gene: TRBV18
j_gene: TRBJ1-2
abundance: .
CDR3nt: TGTGCCAGCTCACCTTACAGGGACACTTATGGCTACACCTTC
CDR3aa: CASSPYRDTYGYTF

d_gene: TRBD2
v_gene: TRBV29-1
j_gene: TRBJ2-5
abundance: .
CDR3nt: TGCAGCGTTGAGGACCCTAGCGGGGGGGCGCAGTGGACCCAGTACTTC
CDR3aa: CSVEDPSGGAQWTQYF

d_gene: .
v_gene: TRBV16
j_gene: TRBJ1-1
abundance: .
CDR3nt: TGTGCCAGCAGTTCTCAGGGGAACACTGAAGCTTTCTTT
CDR3aa: CASSSQGNTEAFF

d_gene: TRBD1
v_gene: TRBV7-3
j_gene: TRBJ2-7
abundance: .
CDR3nt: TGTGCCAGCAGCAAGGGACAGGGTAGCGACGAGCAGTACTTC
CDR3aa: CASSKGQGSDEQYF

d_gene: TRBD1
v_gene: TRBV13
j_gene: TRBJ2-5
abundance: .
CDR3nt: TGTGCCAGCAGCGATTCGTCTACCGGGACAGACCAAGAGACCCAGTACTTC
CDR3aa: CASSDSSTGTDQETQYF

d_gene: .
v_gene: TRBV19
j_gene: TRBJ1-1
abundance: .
CDR3nt: TGTGCCAGTAGTACCCCGGGGTTAGGGAACACTGAAGCTTTCTTT
CDR3aa: CASSTPGLGNTEAFF

d_gene: .
v_gene: TRBV6-2/TRBV6-3
j_gene: TRBJ1-2
abundance: .
CDR3nt: TGTGCCAGCAGTTACCCAGGGACTAACTATGGCTACACCTTC
CDR3aa: CASSYPGTNYGYTF

d_gene: .
v_gene: TRBV11-2
j_gene: TRBJ2-2
abundance: .
CDR3nt: TGTGCCAGCAGCTTAGGATGGGGCGCGAACACCGGGGAGCTGTTTTTT
CDR3aa: CASSLGWGANTGELFF

d_gene: TRBD2
v_gene: TRBV3-1
j_gene: TRBJ2-5
abundance: once
CDR3nt: TGTGCCAGCAGCCAAGTCTCCGGGACTAGCGGCCAAGAGACCCAGTACTTC
CDR3aa: CASSQVSGTSGQETQYF